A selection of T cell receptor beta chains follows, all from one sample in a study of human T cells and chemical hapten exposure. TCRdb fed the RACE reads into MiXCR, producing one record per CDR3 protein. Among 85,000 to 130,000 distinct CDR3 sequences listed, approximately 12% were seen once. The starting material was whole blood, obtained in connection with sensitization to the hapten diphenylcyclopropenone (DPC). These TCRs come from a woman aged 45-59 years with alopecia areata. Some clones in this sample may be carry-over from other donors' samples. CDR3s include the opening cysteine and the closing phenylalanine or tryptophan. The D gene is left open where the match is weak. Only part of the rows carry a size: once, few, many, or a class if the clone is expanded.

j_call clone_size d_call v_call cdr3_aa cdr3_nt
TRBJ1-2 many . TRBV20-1 CSASFYIGGYTF TGCAGTGCTAGTTTCTATATAGGTGGCTACACCTTC
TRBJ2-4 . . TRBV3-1 CASSQDSSLLRVQYF TGTGCCAGCAGCCAAGATAGCAGCCTACTTCGCGTCCAGTACTTC
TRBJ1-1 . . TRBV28 CASSINIANTEAFF TGTGCCAGCAGCATCAATATCGCGAACACTGAAGCTTTCTTT
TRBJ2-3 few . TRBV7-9 CASSLDVGWSTDTQYF TGTGCCAGCAGCTTAGATGTGGGGTGGAGCACAGATACGCAGTATTTT
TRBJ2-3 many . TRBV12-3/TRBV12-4 CASSPTRSRTQSTQYF TGTGCCAGCAGCCCGACTCGATCTCGAACCCAGAGCACGCAGTATTTT
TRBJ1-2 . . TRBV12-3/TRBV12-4 CASSSGHAYGYTF TGTGCCAGCAGTTCAGGACATGCCTATGGCTACACCTTC
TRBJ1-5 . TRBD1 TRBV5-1 CASSPTGGSNQPQHF TGCGCCAGCAGCCCAACAGGGGGAAGTAATCAGCCCCAGCATTTT
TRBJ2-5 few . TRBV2 CASRNGQQETQYF TGTGCCAGCAGAAACGGACAACAAGAGACCCAGTACTTC
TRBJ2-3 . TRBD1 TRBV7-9 CANQGASDTQYF TGTGCCAACCAGGGGGCGTCAGATACGCAGTATTTT
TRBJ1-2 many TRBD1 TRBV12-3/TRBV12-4 CASSLGTGPFLYTF TGTGCCAGCAGTTTAGGGACAGGCCCCTTCCTCTACACCTTC
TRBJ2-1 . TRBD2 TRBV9 CASSVAPQRGSSYNEQFF TGTGCCAGCAGCGTAGCCCCCCAGCGGGGGAGCTCCTACAATGAGCAGTTCTTC
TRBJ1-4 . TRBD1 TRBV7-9 CASSLVPGQGASDEKLFF TGTGCCAGCAGCTTAGTTCCGGGACAGGGGGCAAGCGATGAAAAACTGTTTTTT
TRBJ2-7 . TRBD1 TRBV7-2 CASSKQGPSLGEQYF TGTGCCAGCAGTAAACAGGGGCCTTCCTTGGGGGAGCAGTACTTC
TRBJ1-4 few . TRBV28 CATAGIHEKLFF TGTGCCACCGCCGGAATACATGAAAAACTGTTTTTT
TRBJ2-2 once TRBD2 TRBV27 CASSLLGTFGPQGSGGANTGELFF TGTGCCAGCAGTTTATTGGGGACCTTCGGTCCCCAAGGTAGCGGGGGAGCTAACACCGGGGAGCTGTTTTTT
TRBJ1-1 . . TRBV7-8 CASSLGGGMNTEAFF TGTGCCAGCAGCTTAGGGGGAGGGATGAACACTGAAGCTTTCTTT
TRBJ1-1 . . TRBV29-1 CSVTLEPQGTEAFF TGCAGCGTTACTCTTGAGCCACAGGGCACTGAAGCTTTCTTT
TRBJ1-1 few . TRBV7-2 CASSLSVLNTEAFF TGTGCCAGCAGCTTGAGCGTCTTGAACACTGAAGCTTTCTTT
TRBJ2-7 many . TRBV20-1 CSARMGSVQYF TGCAGTGCTAGAATGGGATCGGTGCAGTACTTC
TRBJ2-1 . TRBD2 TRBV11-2 CASSSRGTSGSSYNEQFF TGTGCCAGCAGCAGCCGCGGGACTAGCGGGAGCTCCTACAATGAGCAGTTCTTC
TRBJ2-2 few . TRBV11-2 CASSLGESLTGELFF TGTGCCAGCAGCTTAGGCGAATCCCTTACCGGGGAGCTGTTTTTT
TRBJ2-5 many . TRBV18 CASSEIWDEETQYF TGTGCCAGCTCCGAGATCTGGGATGAAGAGACCCAGTACTTC
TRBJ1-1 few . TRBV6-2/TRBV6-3 CASRDTGLSTEAFF TGTGCCAGCAGGGACACAGGGTTGTCCACTGAAGCTTTCTTT
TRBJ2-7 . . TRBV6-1 CASSEASRDTFSYEQYF TGTGCCAGCAGTGAAGCGAGCCGGGACACATTCTCCTACGAGCAGTACTTC
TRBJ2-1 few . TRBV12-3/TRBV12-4 CASSFVGSEQFF TGTGCCAGCAGTTTCGTGGGGAGTGAGCAGTTCTTC
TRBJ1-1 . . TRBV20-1 CSAKQREAFF TGCAGTGCTAAACAGCGTGAAGCTTTCTTT
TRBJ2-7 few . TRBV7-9 CASSLGSVYEQYF TGTGCCAGCAGCTTAGGGTCGGTCTACGAGCAGTACTTC
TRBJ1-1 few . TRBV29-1 CSVEDRISGSEAFF TGCAGCGTTGAAGACAGAATATCGGGGTCTGAAGCTTTCTTT
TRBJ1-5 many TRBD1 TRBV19 CASSQTGGFNQPQHF TGTGCCAGTAGTCAAACAGGGGGCTTCAATCAGCCCCAGCATTTT
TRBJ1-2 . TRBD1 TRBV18 CASSWDRRPNYGYTF TGTGCCAGCTCATGGGACAGGCGACCTAACTATGGCTACACCTTC
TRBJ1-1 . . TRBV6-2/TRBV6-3 CASSPTARTNTEAFF TGTGCCAGCAGTCCCACCGCCAGGACTAACACTGAAGCTTTCTTT
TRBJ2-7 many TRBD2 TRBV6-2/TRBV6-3 CASNAGDEQYF TGTGCCAGCAATGCGGGAGACGAGCAGTACTTC
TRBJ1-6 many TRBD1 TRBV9 CASSVSPDRFESPLHF TGTGCCAGCAGCGTATCCCCGGACAGGTTCGAGTCACCCCTCCACTTT
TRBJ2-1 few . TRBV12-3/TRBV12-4 CASRPMTSLGEQFF TGTGCCAGCAGACCCATGACTAGTCTCGGTGAGCAGTTCTTC
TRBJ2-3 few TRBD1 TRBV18 CASSPYEGQGADTQYF TGTGCCAGCTCACCATACGAGGGACAGGGCGCAGATACGCAGTATTTT
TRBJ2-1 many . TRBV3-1 CASSPPRTRGLYNEQFF TGTGCCAGCAGCCCCCCGAGAACCCGGGGACTCTACAATGAGCAGTTCTTC
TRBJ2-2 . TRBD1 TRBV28 CASSFPLGQGSTGELFF TGTGCCAGCAGTTTCCCCTTGGGACAGGGCAGCACCGGGGAGCTGTTTTTT
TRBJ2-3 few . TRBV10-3 CAIGPSTDTQYF TGTGCCATCGGACCTAGCACAGATACGCAGTATTTT
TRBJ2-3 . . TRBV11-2 CASSSGNTQYF TGTGCCAGCAGCTCAGGAAATACGCAGTATTTT
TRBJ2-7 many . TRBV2 CASKVWDASYEQYF TGTGCCAGCAAGGTTTGGGACGCGTCCTACGAGCAGTACTTC
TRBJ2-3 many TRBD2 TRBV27 CASRNLGLAGGLDTQYF TGTGCCAGCAGGAATCTTGGACTAGCGGGGGGCCTAGATACGCAGTATTTT
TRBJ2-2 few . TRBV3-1 CACHNEGTNTGELFF TGTGCCTGCCACAATGAGGGGACGAACACCGGGGAGCTGTTTTTT
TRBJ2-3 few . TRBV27 CASSTLGQGLTDTQYF TGTGCCAGCAGTACCCTGGGGCAGGGTTTGACAGATACGCAGTATTTT
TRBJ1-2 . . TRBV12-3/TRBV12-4 CASSLGGTASYGYTF TGTGCCAGCAGTTTAGGGGGTACAGCCTCCTATGGCTACACCTTC
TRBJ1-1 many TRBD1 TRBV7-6 CASSLIGQVNTEAFF TGTGCCAGCAGCTTAATCGGACAGGTGAACACTGAAGCTTTCTTT
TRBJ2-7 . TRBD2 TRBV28 CASSLGGRVVGYF TGTGCCAGCAGTCTGGGAGGGAGGGTCGTCGGGTACTTC
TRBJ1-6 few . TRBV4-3 CASSQSWGQNNSPLHF TGCGCCAGCAGCCAATCATGGGGCCAAAATAATTCACCCCTCCACTTT
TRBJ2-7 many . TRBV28 CASGTSTWSEQYF TGTGCCAGCGGTACATCGACTTGGAGCGAGCAGTACTTC
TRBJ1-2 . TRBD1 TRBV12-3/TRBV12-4 CASIPAGTGLLGGYTF TGTGCCAGCATCCCTGCCGGGACAGGGCTTCTGGGTGGCTACACCTTC
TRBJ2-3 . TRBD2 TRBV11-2 CASSPGGTQYF TGTGCCAGCAGCCCGGGGGGTACGCAGTATTTT
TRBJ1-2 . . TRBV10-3 CAISSPGAGDYGYTF TGTGCCATCAGTTCCCCGGGAGCCGGTGACTATGGCTACACCTTC
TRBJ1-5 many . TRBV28 CASSPPGSGQPQHF TGTGCCAGCAGCCCACCCGGGTCGGGCCAGCCCCAGCATTTT
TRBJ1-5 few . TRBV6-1 CASSPQGGTNQPQHF TGTGCCAGCAGTCCCCAGGGAGGGACCAATCAGCCCCAGCATTTT
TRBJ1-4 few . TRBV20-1 CSARLLEREKLFF TGCAGTGCTAGACTTCTCGAGAGAGAAAAACTGTTTTTT
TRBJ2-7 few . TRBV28 CASSPEWNEQYF TGTGCCAGCAGCCCAGAGTGGAACGAGCAGTACTTC
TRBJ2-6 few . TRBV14 CASSQGRRGYGANVLTF TGTGCCAGCAGCCAAGGTCGGAGGGGGTATGGGGCCAACGTCCTGACTTTC
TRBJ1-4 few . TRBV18 CASSPPETTNEKLFF TGTGCCAGCTCACCACCGGAGACAACTAATGAAAAACTGTTTTTT